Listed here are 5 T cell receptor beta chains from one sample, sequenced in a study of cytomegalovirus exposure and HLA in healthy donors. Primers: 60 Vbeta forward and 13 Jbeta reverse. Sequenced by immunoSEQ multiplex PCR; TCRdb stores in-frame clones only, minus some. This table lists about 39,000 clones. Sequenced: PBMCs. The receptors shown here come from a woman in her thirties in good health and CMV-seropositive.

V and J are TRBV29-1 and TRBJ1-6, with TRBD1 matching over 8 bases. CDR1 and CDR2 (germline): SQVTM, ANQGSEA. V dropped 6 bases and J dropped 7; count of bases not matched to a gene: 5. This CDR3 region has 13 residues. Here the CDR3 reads CSVGQGQNSPLHF. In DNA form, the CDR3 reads TGCAGCGTAGGACAGGGCCAAAATTCACCCCTCCACTTT.

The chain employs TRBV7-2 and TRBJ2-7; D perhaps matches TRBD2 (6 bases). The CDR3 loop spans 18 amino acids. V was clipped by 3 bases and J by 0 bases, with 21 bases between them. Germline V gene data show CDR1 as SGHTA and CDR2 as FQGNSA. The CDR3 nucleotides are TGTGCCAGCAGCTTGGGCAGTCCACCGGACGGGAGCTCCTACGAGCAGTACTTC. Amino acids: CASSLGSPPDGSSYEQYF.

The CDR3 protein is CASSLFSGQPNTEAFF. The CDR3 DNA sequence: TGCGCCAGCAGCTTGTTTTCGGGACAGCCGAACACTGAAGCTTTCTTT. V is TRBV5-1 and J is TRBJ1-1, with TRBD1 matching over 7 bases. The CDR3 totals 16 residues. V lost 1 base and J lost 1; bases outside the gene matches: 7. Germline loops: CDR1 SGHRS, CDR2 YFSETQ.

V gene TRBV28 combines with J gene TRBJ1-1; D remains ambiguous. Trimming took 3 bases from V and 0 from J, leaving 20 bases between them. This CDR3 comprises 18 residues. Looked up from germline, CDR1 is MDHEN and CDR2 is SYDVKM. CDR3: CASSFYGERAFMNTEAFF. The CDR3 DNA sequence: TGTGCCAGCAGTTTCTACGGAGAGAGGGCTTTCATGAACACTGAAGCTTTCTTT.

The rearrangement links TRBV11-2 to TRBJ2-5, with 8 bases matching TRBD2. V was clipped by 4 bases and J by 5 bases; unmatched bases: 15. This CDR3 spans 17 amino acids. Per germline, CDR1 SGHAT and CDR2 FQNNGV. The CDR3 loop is CASSSETGGTLGETQYF. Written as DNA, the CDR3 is TGTGCCAGCAGCTCCGAGACGGGAGGGACTTTAGGGGAGACCCAGTACTTC.